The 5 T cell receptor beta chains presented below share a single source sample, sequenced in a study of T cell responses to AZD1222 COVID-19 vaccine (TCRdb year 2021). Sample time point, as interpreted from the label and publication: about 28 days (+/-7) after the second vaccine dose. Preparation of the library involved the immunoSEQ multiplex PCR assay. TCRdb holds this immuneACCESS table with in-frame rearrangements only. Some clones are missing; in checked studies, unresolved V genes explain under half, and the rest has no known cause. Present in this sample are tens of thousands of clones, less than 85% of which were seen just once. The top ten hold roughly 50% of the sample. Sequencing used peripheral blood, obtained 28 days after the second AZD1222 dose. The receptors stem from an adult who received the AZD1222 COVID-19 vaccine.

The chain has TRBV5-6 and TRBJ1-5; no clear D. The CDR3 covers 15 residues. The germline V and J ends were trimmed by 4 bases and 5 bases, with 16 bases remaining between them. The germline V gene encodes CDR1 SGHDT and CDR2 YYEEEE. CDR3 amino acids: CASSEGWSADQPQHF. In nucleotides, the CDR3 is TGTGCCAGCAGCGAAGGCTGGTCGGCAGATCAGCCCCAGCATTTT. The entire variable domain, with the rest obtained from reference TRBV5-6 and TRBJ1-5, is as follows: DAGVTQSPTHLIKTRGQQVTLRCSPKSGHDTVSWYQQALGQGPQFIFQYYEEEERQRGNFPDRFSGHQFPNYSSELNVNALLLGDSALYLCASSEGWSADQPQHFGDGTRLSIL.

DNA of the CDR3: TGCAGCGCAAGGACAGGGGGAGGCGAGCAGTACTTC. As protein: CSARTGGGEQYF. This rearrangement joins TRBV29-1 to TRBJ2-7, with 10 bases aligning to TRBD1. In germline, CDR1 is SQVTM, CDR2 ANQGSEA. The J segment lost 6 bases and the V segment lost 7 bases, leaving 6 bases of the junction unmatched. The CDR3 is 12 residues long.

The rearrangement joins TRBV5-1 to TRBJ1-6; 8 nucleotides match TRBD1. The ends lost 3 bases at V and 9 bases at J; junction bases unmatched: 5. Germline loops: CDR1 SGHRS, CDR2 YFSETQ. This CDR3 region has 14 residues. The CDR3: CASSSGQGLSPLHF. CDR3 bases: TGCGCCAGCAGCTCCGGACAGGGACTTTCACCCCTCCACTTT.

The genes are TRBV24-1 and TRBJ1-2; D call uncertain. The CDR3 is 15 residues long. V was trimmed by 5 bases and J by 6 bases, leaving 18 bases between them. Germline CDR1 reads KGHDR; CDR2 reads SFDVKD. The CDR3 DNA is TGTGCCACCAGTGGCTTGGACTCCCCCGACCATGGCTACACCTTC. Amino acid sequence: CATSGLDSPDHGYTF.

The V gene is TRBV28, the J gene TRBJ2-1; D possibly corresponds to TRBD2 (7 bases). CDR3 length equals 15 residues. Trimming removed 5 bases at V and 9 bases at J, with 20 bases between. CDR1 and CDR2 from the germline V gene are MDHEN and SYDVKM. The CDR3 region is CASSSNGGPVIEQFF. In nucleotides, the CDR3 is TGTGCCAGCAGTAGTAACGGGGGGCCCGTGATTGAGCAGTTCTTC.